Shown below are 25 T cell receptor beta chains from a single sample sequenced in a study of T cells in Graves' hyperthyroidism and ophthalmopathy. Amplified regions were TCR beta CDR3 sequences from RNA transcripts. The HTBI set primed first-round TCR CDR3 RT-PCR. TCRdb reprocessed the multiplex PCR reads via MiXCR and lists one record per CDR3 protein. The sample shows 350,000 or so distinct CDR3 sequences, over 20% of them seen only once. The sequenced sample was blood. The receptors shown here come from a woman between 45 and 60 years old with Graves' hyperthyroidism.

This clonotype was found many times. The CDR3 region is CAWSVSETQYF. DNA for the CDR3: TGTGCCTGGAGTGTAAGTGAGACCCAGTACTTC. The V and J genes are TRBV30 and TRBJ2-5; D remains unclear. This CDR3 comprises 11 residues. Germline V lookup: CDR1 GTSNPN, CDR2 SVGIG (reference sequence). V was shortened by 0 bases and J by 5 bases, with 4 bases between the two germline ends.

The chain combines TRBV28 with TRBJ1-1; D gene uncertain. Germline V lookup: CDR1 MDHEN, CDR2 SYDVKM. Trimming took 6 bases from V and 2 from J, leaving 13 bases between them. The CDR3 is 14 amino acids. The CDR3 DNA sequence: TGTGCCAGCAGCCCCTTCGGACTAAACACTGAAGCTTTCTTT. It translates to CASSPFGLNTEAFF.

This clonotype was recorded at least ten times. This chain uses TRBV27 with TRBJ2-1; 8 nucleotides match TRBD1. CDR3 length: 16 residues. The germline V gene encodes CDR1 MNHEY and CDR2 SMNVEV (reference sequence). Trimming cost V 2 bases and J 6 bases; bases outside gene matches: 9. Written as DNA, the CDR3 is TGTGCCAGCAGTTTAGAAGACAGGGGTTATGGCAATGAGCAGTTCTTC. Encoded protein: CASSLEDRGYGNEQFF.

This clonotype has a handful of counts. This rearrangement joins TRBV19 to TRBJ2-3; 7 nucleotides match TRBD2. The CDR3 contains 15 residues. V lost 9 bases to trimming and J lost 4 bases; unmatched junction nucleotides: 13. Looked up from germline, CDR1 is LNHDA and CDR2 is SQIVND (reference sequence). The CDR3 DNA reads as TGTGCCAGCAAAGACCGTGGCGGGAGCGCAGATACGCAGTATTTT. As protein: CASKDRGGSADTQYF.

This clonotype was counted once. A much larger clone lies a single base off, so this may be a read error. The chain couples TRBV27 to TRBJ1-1, with a weak D call TRBD1 (6 bases). The CDR3 has 14 residues. The germline V gene encodes CDR1 MNHEY and CDR2 SMNVEV (reference sequence). The CDR3 spells CASSQGQMNSEAFF. CDR3 DNA sequence: TGTGCCAGCAGCCAGGGACAAATGAACTCTGAAGCTTTCTTT.

The chain recombines TRBV10-3 with TRBJ2-2; D is perhaps TRBD2 (5 bases). CDR1 ENHRY and CDR2 SYGVKD come from the germline V gene. Between the trimmed V and J ends, which lost 3 bases and 2 bases, there was a span of 7 bases. The CDR3 runs to 14 residues. The CDR3 loop reads CAISDLANTGELFF. CDR3 nucleotide sequence: TGTGCCATCAGTGATCTAGCAAACACCGGGGAGCTGTTTTTT.

In its sample, this clonotype was seen many times. The chain employs TRBV28 and TRBJ2-5, with TRBD1 matching 9 bases. This CDR3 has 15 residues. CDR1 and CDR2 (germline): MDHEN, SYDVKM. V was clipped by 8 bases and J by 5 bases; unmatched bases: 12. CDR3 coding DNA: TGTGCCAGCCGAACCAGGACAGGGGCTAGGGAGACCCAGTACTTC. Protein sequence: CASRTRTGARETQYF. Based on the CDR3 plus reference TRBV28 and TRBJ2-5, the full variable domain is DVKVTQSSRYLVKRTGEKVFLECVQDMDHENMFWYRQDPGLGLRLIYFSYDVKMKEKGDIPEGYSVSREKKERFSLILESASTNQTSMYLCASRTRTGARETQYFGPGTRLLVL.

As concerns this clonotype: At one boundary the junction diverges from the germline segment, which might be a read error. The gene calls are TRBV28 and TRBJ1-1; 7 bases fit TRBD1. From germline, CDR1 is MDHEN and CDR2 SYDVKM. The CDR3 has 14 residues. DNA for the CDR3: TGTGCCATCAGTGTCCGGACAGGACCCACTGAAGCTTTCTTT. It yields the protein CAISVRTGPTEAFF.

In its sample, this clonotype was seen a few times. J is TRBJ1-2 and V is TRBV4-1, with TRBD1 identical over 8 bases. CDR1 and CDR2 (germline): MGHRA, YSYEKL. The CDR3 is 14 amino acids. With V trimmed by 1 base and J by 7 bases, 5 bases remained unmatched. The CDR3 DNA sequence: TGCGCCAGCAGCCAAGTCCGGGACAGGCTTGGCTACACCTTC. Amino acids: CASSQVRDRLGYTF.

In this sample, this clonotype turned up many times. The rearrangement joins TRBV20-1 to TRBJ1-4; 9 bases match TRBD1. Germline CDR1 and CDR2: DFQATT and SNEGSKA (reference sequence). The length of the CDR3 is 13 residues. The V gene end was trimmed by 5 bases and the J gene end by 8 bases; junction bases not matched to a gene: 6. In DNA, the CDR3 is TGCAGTGCTGTTAGGACAGGGGAGGAAAAACTGTTTTTT. Translating it yields CSAVRTGEEKLFF.

This clonotype was observed a handful of times. The chain uses TRBV24-1 and TRBJ2-7; TRBD1 agrees at 11 bases. CDR1 is KGHDR, CDR2 SFDVKD, per germline. The CDR3 sequence is 15 residues long. Trimming at V came to 2 bases and at J to 2 bases, leaving 1 base not matched to a gene. This CDR3 reads CATSDSGQGAYEQYF. The CDR3 DNA reads as TGTGCCACCAGTGATTCGGGACAGGGGGCCTACGAGCAGTACTTC.

CDR3 sequence: CASSPQGQGTGYTF. DNA of the CDR3: TGCGCCAGCAGCCCCCAGGGACAGGGGACGGGCTACACCTTC. The gene calls are TRBV5-1 and TRBJ1-2; 10 bases map to TRBD1. V shed 4 bases, J shed 8 bases, and the junction held 8 bases outside the gene matches. From germline, CDR1 is SGHRS and CDR2 YFSETQ. The CDR3 loop spans 14 amino acids.

This clonotype was seen ten or more times. The J gene is TRBJ2-7, the V gene TRBV5-1, with a weak D call TRBD2 (7 bases). V gave up 4 bases and J gave up 7 bases, with 21 bases separating them. The CDR3 is made up of 15 amino acids. Germline V gene data show CDR1 as SGHRS and CDR2 as YFSETQ. The CDR3 loop reads CASSTGDIKGGEQYF. The CDR3 DNA reads as TGCGCCAGCAGCACCGGGGACATCAAGGGGGGGGAGCAGTACTTC. Filled out from reference TRBV5-1 and TRBJ2-7, the complete variable domain reads KAGVTQTPRYLIKTRGQQVTLSCSPISGHRSVSWYQQTPGQGLQFLFEYFSETQRNKGNFPGRFSGRQFSNSRSEMNVSTLELGDSALYLCASSTGDIKGGEQYFGPGTRLTVT.

V is TRBV5-6 and J is TRBJ2-3, with 10 bases aligning to TRBD2. CDR1 and CDR2 (germline): SGHDT, YYEEEE. There are 17 residues in the CDR3. V lost 4 bases and J lost 6; bases outside the gene matches: 14. CDR3 DNA: TGTGCCAGCAGCCGCGGTTGGGTAGCGGGGGGTGTCGATACGCAGTATTTT. Translation gives CASSRGWVAGGVDTQYF. The variable domain in full, completed from reference TRBV5-6 and TRBJ2-3, reads DAGVTQSPTHLIKTRGQQVTLRCSPKSGHDTVSWYQQALGQGPQFIFQYYEEEERQRGNFPDRFSGHQFPNYSSELNVNALLLGDSALYLCASSRGWVAGGVDTQYFGPGTRLTVL.

This clonotype was counted ten times or more. This rearrangement joins TRBV7-3 to TRBJ1-1; D gene unclear. Germline loops: CDR1 SGHTA, CDR2 FQGTGA. V gave up 6 bases and J gave up 3 bases, with 17 bases separating them. This CDR3 spans 15 amino acids. The CDR3 coding sequence is TGTGCCAGCAGTCGTACAGCCAGGTCTGACACTGAAGCTTTCTTT. Amino acid sequence: CASSRTARSDTEAFF. Drawing the rest from reference TRBV7-3 and TRBJ1-1, the complete variable domain is GAGVSQTPSNKVTEKGKYVELRCDPISGHTALYWYRQSLGQGPEFLIYFQGTGAADDSGLPNDRFFAVRPEGSVSTLKIQRTERGDSAVYLCASSRTARSDTEAFFGQGTRLTVV.

The rearrangement uses TRBV20-1 and TRBJ2-7; 8 bases are a match to TRBD2. CDR1 DFQATT and CDR2 SNEGSKA come from the germline V gene (reference sequence). Trimming took 6 bases from V and 4 from J; bases not matched to a gene: 11. There are 14 residues in the CDR3. The CDR3 region is CSANPRTSPYEQYF. CDR3 bases: TGCAGTGCCAATCCCCGGACTAGCCCTTACGAGCAGTACTTC.

This clonotype was detected only once. The chain is built from TRBV27 and TRBJ2-3; D gene unclear. The CDR3 runs to 14 residues. From germline, CDR1 is MNHEY and CDR2 SMNVEV (reference sequence). V was shortened by 5 bases and J by 3 bases, with 12 bases between the two germline ends. The CDR3 reads CASSTIISTDTQYF. Written as DNA, the CDR3 is TGTGCCAGCAGTACCATAATTAGTACAGATACGCAGTATTTT.

This clonotype was counted ten times or more. This chain uses TRBV3-1 with TRBJ2-5, with 8 bases lining up with TRBD1. Germline loops: CDR1 LGHDT, CDR2 YNNKEL (reference sequence). The CDR3 sequence is 14 residues long. V lost 4 bases and J lost 5; bases outside the gene matches: 6. The CDR3 DNA reads TGTGCCAGCAGCCGGACAGGGAACCTCGAGACCCAGTACTTC. It specifies CASSRTGNLETQYF.

The chain joins TRBV2 to TRBJ1-2; maybe TRBD1 (5 bases). Trimming took 5 bases from V and 7 from J, leaving 17 bases between them. The germline V gene encodes CDR1 SNHLY and CDR2 FYNNEI. CDR3 length: 14 amino acids. The chain's CDR3 is CASSWGTPGGGYTF. For the CDR3, the DNA is TGTGCCAGCAGTTGGGGGACTCCGGGAGGTGGCTACACCTTC. Full variable domain (outside the CDR3, taken from reference TRBV2 and TRBJ1-2): EPEVTQTPSHQVTQMGQEVILRCVPISNHLYFYWYRQILGQKVEFLVSFYNNEISEKSEIFDDQFSVERPDGSNFTLKIRSTKLEDSAMYFCASSWGTPGGGYTFGSGTRLTVV.

This clonotype was counted ten times or more. The chain uses TRBV7-3 and TRBJ2-1, with 16 bases lining up with TRBD2. After removal of 1 base from V and 2 bases from J, the junction contained 5 bases not matched to a gene. Germline CDR1 reads SGHTA; CDR2 reads FQGTGA. The CDR3 spans 19 residues. CDR3 sequence (DNA): TGTGCCAGCAGCTTAAGGGGACTAGCGGGAGGGCCCCCCTACAATGAGCAGTTCTTC. Translating gives CASSLRGLAGGPPYNEQFF.

With respect to this clonotype: This may stem from a read error, because a much larger clone lies one nucleotide away. The chain recombines TRBV2 with TRBJ1-5; TRBD1 might be the D (6 bases). In germline, CDR1 is SNHLY, CDR2 FYNNEI. Trimming removed 5 bases from V and 1 base from J, with 12 bases in between. CDR3 length: 15 residues. The CDR3 here is CASSSGEASNQPQHF. The CDR3 bases are TGTGCCAGCAGTTCAGGGGAGGCGAGCAATCAGCCCCAGCATTTT.

This clonotype was found a few times. The chain combines TRBV18 with TRBJ1-2; the match to TRBD1 covers 8 bases. The trim removed 5 bases at V and 4 bases at J, leaving 6 bases unmatched. CDR3 length: 14 amino acids. CDR1 and CDR2 (germline): KGHSH, LQKENI. The CDR3 region is CASSTSGGGYGYTF. Here the CDR3 DNA reads TGTGCCAGCTCAACTTCAGGGGGCGGCTATGGCTACACCTTC.

This clonotype was seen once. This chain links TRBV5-6 with TRBJ2-7, with 7 positions matching TRBD1. In germline, CDR1 is SGHDT, CDR2 YYEEEE. J gave up 0 bases and V 4 bases, and 10 bases lay outside the gene matches. This CDR3 spans 16 amino acids. The CDR3 loop reads CASSPRDRPISYEQYF. The CDR3 bases are TGTGCCAGCAGCCCGAGGGACAGACCGATCTCCTACGAGCAGTACTTC.

This clonotype has more than one count but fewer than ten. This chain connects TRBV14 to TRBJ2-2; 8 bases line up with TRBD1. The CDR3 runs to 18 residues. The V segment lost 2 bases and the J segment 0 bases; nucleotides outside the gene matches: 8. The V gene's germline CDR1 is SGHDN and CDR2 FVKESK. The CDR3 protein is CASSQWYPGQANTGELFF. CDR3 coding DNA: TGTGCCAGCAGCCAATGGTACCCGGGACAGGCGAACACCGGGGAGCTGTTTTTT.

This clonotype was seen a handful of times. The chain combines TRBV6-1 with TRBJ1-6; 12 bases map to TRBD1. Germline CDR1 reads MNHNS; CDR2 reads SASEGT. This CDR3 has 16 residues. Trimming at V came to 6 bases and at J to 7 bases, leaving 7 bases not matched to a gene. The CDR3 loop is CASRFAGQGANSPLHF. The CDR3 DNA reads as TGTGCCAGCAGATTTGCGGGACAGGGGGCAAATTCACCCCTCCACTTT.